This T cell receptor beta chain was captured by sequencing in a study of T cells in Graves' hyperthyroidism and ophthalmopathy. The study excluded patients with uncontrolled infection, other autoimmune disease, pregnancy or lactation. The investigators amplified TCR beta CDR3 regions from RNA transcripts. With the HTBI primer set, the TCR CDR3 went through a first round of RT-PCR. TCRdb re-derived calls from the multiplex PCR reads in MiXCR, one entry per CDR3 protein. This table has approximately 400,000 distinct CDR3 sequences, about 14% appearing once. This clonotype was recorded many times. This CDR3 is 15 amino acids long. The germline V gene encodes CDR1 LGHNA and CDR2 YNFKEQ. Trimming removed 1 base at V and 2 bases at J, with 11 bases between.

This chain connects TRBV4-2 to TRBJ1-1; weak D call: TRBD1 (5 bases). The specimen was blood. The TCR was taken from a woman in her 30s with Graves' ophthalmopathy. The CDR3 here is CASSQGRGGNTEAFF. Here the CDR3 DNA reads TGTGCCAGCAGCCAAGGACGGGGCGGAAACACTGAAGCTTTCTTT.